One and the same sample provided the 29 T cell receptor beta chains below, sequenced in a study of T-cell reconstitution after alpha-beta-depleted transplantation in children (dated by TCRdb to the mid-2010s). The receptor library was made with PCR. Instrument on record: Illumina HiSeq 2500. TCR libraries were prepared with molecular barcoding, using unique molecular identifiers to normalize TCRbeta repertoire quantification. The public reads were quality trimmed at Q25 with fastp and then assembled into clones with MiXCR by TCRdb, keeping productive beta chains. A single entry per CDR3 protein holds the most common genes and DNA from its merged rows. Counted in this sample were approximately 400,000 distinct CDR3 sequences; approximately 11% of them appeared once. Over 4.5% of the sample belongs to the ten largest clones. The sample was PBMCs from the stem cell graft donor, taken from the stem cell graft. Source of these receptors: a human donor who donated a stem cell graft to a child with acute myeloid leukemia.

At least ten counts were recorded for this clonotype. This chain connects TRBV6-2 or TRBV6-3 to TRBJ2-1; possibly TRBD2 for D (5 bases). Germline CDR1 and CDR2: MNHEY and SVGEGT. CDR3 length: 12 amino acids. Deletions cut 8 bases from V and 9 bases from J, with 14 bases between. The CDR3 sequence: CASGTFRGEQFF. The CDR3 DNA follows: TGTGCCAGCGGCACCTTTCGGGGTGAGCAGTTCTTC.

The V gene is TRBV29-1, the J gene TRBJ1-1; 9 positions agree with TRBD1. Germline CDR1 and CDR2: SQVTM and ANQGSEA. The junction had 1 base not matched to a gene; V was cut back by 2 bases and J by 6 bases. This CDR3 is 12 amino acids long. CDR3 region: CSVERDRAEAFF. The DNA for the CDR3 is TGCAGCGTTGAACGGGACAGGGCTGAAGCTTTCTTT.

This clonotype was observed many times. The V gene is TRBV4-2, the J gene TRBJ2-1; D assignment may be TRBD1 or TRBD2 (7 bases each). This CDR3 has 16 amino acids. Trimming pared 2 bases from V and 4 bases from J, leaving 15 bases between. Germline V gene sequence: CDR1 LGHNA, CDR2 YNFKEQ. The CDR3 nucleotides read TGTGCCAGCAGCCAAACAGGGGCGGGGGAGTACAATGAGCAGTTCTTC. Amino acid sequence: CASSQTGAGEYNEQFF.

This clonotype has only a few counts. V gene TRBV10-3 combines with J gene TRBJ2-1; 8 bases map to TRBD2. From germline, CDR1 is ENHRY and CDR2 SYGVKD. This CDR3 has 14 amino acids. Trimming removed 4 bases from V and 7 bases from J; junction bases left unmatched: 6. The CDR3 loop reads CAISALPGGNEQFF. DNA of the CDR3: TGTGCCATCAGTGCCCTACCGGGGGGGAATGAGCAGTTCTTC.

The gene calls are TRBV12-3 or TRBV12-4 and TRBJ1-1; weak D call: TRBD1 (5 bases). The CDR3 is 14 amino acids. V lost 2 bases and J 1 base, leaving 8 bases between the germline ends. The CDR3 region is CASSLKGTNTEAFF. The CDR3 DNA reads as TGTGCCAGCAGTTTAAAGGGGACGAACACTGAAGCTTTCTTT.

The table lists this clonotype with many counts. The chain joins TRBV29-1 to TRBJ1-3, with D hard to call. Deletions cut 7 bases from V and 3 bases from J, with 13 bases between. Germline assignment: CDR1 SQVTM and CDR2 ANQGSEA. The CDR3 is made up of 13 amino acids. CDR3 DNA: TGCAGCGCTGGCTGGGGTTTTGGAAACACCATATATTTT. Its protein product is CSAGWGFGNTIYF.

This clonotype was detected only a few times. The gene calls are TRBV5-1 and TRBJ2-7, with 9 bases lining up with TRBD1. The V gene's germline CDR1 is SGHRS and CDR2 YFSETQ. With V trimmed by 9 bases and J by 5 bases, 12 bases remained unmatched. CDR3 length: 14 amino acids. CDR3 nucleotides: TGCGCCACCCTCCGGGACAGGGAGTCCGACGAGCAGTACGTC. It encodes CATLRDRESDEQYV.

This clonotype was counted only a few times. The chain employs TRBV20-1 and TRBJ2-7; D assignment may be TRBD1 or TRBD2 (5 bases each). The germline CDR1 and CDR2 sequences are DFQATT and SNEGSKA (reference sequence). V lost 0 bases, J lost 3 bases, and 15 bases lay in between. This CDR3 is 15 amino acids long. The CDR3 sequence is CSARDILGPIYEQYF. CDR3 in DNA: TGCAGTGCTAGAGATATTTTGGGACCGATCTACGAGCAGTACTTC.

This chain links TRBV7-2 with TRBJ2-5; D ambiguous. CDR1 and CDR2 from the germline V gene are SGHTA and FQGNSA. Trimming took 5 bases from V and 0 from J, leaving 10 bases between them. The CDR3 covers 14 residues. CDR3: CASSPSWNQETQYF. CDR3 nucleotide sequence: TGTGCCAGCAGCCCTTCCTGGAACCAAGAGACCCAGTACTTC.

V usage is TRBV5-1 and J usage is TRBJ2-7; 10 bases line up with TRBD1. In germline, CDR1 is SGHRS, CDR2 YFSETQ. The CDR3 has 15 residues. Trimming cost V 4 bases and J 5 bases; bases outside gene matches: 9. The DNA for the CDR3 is TGCGCCAGCAGCCCGGGACAGGGGTTTCGCCACGAGCAGTACTTC. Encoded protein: CASSPGQGFRHEQYF.

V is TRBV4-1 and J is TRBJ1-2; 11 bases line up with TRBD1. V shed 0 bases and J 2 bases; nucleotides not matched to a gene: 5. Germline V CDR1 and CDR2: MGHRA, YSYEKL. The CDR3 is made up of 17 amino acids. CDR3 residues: CASSQDLWTGGNYGYTF. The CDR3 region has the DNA TGCGCCAGCAGCCAAGATCTATGGACAGGGGGCAACTATGGCTACACCTTC.

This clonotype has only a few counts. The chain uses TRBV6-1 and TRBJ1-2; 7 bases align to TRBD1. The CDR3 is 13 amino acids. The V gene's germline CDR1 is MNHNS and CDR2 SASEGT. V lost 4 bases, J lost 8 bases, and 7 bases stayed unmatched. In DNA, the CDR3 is TGTGCCAGCAGTGGACAGGGAGGGGAGGGCTACACCTTC. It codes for CASSGQGGEGYTF.

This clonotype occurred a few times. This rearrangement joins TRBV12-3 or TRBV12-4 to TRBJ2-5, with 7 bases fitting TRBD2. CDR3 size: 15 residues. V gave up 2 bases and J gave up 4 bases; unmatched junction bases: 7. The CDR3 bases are TGTGCCAGCAGTTTAACGGCGGGAGCGGGAGAGACCCAGTACTTC. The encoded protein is CASSLTAGAGETQYF.

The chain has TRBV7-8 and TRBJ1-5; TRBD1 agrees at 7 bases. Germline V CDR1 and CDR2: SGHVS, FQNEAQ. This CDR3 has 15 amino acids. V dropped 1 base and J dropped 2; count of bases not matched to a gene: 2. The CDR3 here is CASSLDRGGNQPQHF. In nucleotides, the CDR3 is TGTGCCAGCAGCTTAGACAGGGGTGGCAATCAGCCCCAGCATTTT.

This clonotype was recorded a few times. DNA of the CDR3: TGTGCCAGCACGAAACCGCCCGGCGAGACCCAGTACTTC. This sequence encodes CASTKPPGETQYF. The chain has TRBV7-2 and TRBJ2-5; the D is unclear. CDR1 and CDR2 from the germline V gene are SGHTA and FQGNSA. The V end lost 7 bases, the J end lost 5 bases, and 14 bases lay between the germline ends. The CDR3 sequence is 13 residues long.

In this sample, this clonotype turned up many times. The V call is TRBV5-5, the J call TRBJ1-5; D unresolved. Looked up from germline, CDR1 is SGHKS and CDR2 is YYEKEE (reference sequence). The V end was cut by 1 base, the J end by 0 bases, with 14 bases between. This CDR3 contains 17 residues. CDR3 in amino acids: CASSLNRVSDSNQPQHF. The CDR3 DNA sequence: TGTGCCAGCAGCTTGAATCGCGTGTCGGATAGCAATCAGCCCCAGCATTTT.

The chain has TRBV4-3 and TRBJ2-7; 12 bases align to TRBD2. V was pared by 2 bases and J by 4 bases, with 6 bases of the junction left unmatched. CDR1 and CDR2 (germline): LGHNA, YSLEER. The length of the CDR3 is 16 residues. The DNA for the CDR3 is TGCGCCAGCAGCCAATCCCTAGCGGGAGGGCTTTACGAGCAGTACTTC. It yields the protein CASSQSLAGGLYEQYF.

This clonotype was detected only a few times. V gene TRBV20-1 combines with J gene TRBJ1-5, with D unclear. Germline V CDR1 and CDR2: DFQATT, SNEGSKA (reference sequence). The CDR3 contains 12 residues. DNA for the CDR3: TGCATTCATGGTGGGAGCAATCAGCCCCAGCATTTT. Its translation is CIHGGSNQPQHF.

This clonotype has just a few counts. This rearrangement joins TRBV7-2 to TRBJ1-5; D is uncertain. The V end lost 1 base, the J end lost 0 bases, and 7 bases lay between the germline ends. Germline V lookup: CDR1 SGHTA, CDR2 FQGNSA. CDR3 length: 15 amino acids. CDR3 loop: CASSLGDHSNQPQHF. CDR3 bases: TGTGCCAGCAGCTTAGGAGATCATAGCAATCAGCCCCAGCATTTT. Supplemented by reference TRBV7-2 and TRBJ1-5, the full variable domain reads GAGVSQSPSNKVTEKGKDVELRCDPISGHTALYWYRQSLGQGLEFLIYFQGNSAPDKSGLPSDRFSAERTGGSVSTLTIQRTQQEDSAVYLCASSLGDHSNQPQHFGDGTRLSIL.

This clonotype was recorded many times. The CDR3 DNA reads as TGTGCCATCAGCAGGGGAAATTCACCCCTCCACTTT. Its protein is CAISRGNSPLHF. This chain joins TRBV10-3 and TRBJ1-6; tentatively, D is TRBD1 (6 bases). Deletions cut 6 bases from V and 7 bases from J, with 7 bases between. CDR3 length equals 12 residues. Looked up from germline, CDR1 is ENHRY and CDR2 is SYGVKD.

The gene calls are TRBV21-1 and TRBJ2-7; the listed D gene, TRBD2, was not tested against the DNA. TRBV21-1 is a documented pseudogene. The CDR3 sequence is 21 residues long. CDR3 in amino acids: CASSYRIGKETSGRWGNEQYF. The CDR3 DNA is TGTGCCAGCAGCTACCGGATTGGGAAGGAAACTAGCGGGAGATGGGGGAACGAGCAGTACTTC.

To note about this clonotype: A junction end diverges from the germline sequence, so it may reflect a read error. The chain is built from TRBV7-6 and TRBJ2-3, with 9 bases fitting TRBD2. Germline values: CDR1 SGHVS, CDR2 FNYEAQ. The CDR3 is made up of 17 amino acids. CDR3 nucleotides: TGTGCCAGCAGCTTATATGTTCTAGCGGGGAACACAGATACGCAGAATTTT. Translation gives CASSLYVLAGNTDTQNF. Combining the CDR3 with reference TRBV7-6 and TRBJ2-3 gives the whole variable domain GAGVSQSPRYKVTKRGQDVALRCDPISGHVSLYWYRQALGQGPEFLTYFNYEAQQDKSGLPNDRFSAERPEGSISTLTIQRTEQRDSAMYRCASSLYVLAGNTDTQNFGPGTRLTVL.

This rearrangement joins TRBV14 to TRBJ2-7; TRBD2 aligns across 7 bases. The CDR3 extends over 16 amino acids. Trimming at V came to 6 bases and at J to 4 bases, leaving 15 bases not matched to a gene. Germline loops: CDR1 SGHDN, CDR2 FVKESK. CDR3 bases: TGTGCCAGCAGGGATGGATTCTGGCGGGGGATATACGAGCAGTACTTC. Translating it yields CASRDGFWRGIYEQYF.

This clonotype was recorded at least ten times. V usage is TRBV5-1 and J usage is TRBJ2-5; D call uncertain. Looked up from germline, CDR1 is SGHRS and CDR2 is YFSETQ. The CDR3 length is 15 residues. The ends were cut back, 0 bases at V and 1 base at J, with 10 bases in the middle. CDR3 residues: CASSLAGQTQETQYF. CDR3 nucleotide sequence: TGCGCCAGCAGCTTGGCCGGCCAAACCCAAGAGACCCAGTACTTC.

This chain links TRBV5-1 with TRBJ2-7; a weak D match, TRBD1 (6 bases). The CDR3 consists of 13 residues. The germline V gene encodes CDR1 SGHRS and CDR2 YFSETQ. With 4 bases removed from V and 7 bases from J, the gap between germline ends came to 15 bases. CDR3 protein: CASSTATGREQYV. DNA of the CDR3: TGCGCCAGCAGCACCGCCACAGGGAGAGAGCAGTACGTC.

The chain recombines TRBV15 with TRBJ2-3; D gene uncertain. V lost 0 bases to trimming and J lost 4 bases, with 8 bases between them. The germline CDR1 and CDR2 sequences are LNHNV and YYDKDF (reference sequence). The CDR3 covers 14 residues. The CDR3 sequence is CATSRDQESDTQYF. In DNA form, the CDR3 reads TGTGCCACCAGCAGAGATCAAGAGTCAGATACGCAGTATTTT.

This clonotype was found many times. The chain's CDR3 is CASSFRDTQYF. CDR3 sequence (DNA): TGTGCCAGCAGCTTTCGGGATACGCAGTATTTT. This chain joins TRBV5-6 and TRBJ2-3; D remains unclear. V dropped 2 bases and J dropped 6 bases, with 4 bases sitting between them. This CDR3 has 11 residues. Germline V gene sequence: CDR1 SGHDT, CDR2 YYEEEE.

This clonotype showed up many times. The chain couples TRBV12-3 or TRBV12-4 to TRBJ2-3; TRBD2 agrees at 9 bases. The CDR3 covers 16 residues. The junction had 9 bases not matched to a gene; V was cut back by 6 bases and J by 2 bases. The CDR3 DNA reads TGTGCCAGCAGGTCCAGTAGCGGGGGTTACACAGATACGCAGTATTTT. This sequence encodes CASRSSSGGYTDTQYF.

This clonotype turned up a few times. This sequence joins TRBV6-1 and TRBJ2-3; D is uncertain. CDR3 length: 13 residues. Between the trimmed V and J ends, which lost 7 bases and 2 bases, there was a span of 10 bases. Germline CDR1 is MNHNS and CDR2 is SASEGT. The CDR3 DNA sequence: TGTGCCAGCAAGGACGACTTCACAGATACGCAGTATTTT. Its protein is CASKDDFTDTQYF.